This T cell receptor (beta chain) was sequenced during a study of CD8 T cell repertoires and HIV-1 epitope variants. Study outcomes and limitations: Under 10 antigen-specific TCR beta clonotypes were found; roughly 6 seemed cross-reactive to variants.

Turning to this clone: Its specificity is unknown.

Profiled with immunoSEQ multiplex PCR; TCRdb holds only in-frame clones, not every one. This sample carries 4,700 or so clones, around 65% of them seen once, and the ten largest clones take about 42%. V gave up 0 bases and J gave up 3 bases; unmatched junction bases: 6. This CDR3 spans 16 amino acids. Germline values: CDR1 SGHRS, CDR2 YFSETQ. The sequencing sample was made of cultured CD8+ T cells derived from PBMCs. This TCR was recovered from a male donor with HIV. The chain recombines TRBV5-1 with TRBJ2-3; 8 nucleotides align to TRBD2. The DNA for the CDR3 is TGCGCCAGCAGCTTGGCTTCGGGGGGGCAAACAGATACGCAGTATTTT. Protein product: CASSLASGGQTDTQYF.